The 29 T cell receptor beta chains presented below share a single source sample, sequenced in a study of blood T cell repertoires in COVID-19. Profiling relied on immunoSEQ multiplex PCR, and the TCRdb table lists in-frame clones only, not all of them. The repertoire has over 250,000 clones, about 82% of them found once; the top ten carry 4.5% to 6%. Sequenced sample: peripheral blood. The receptor source for this set is a man aged 45 to 65 with active or convalescent COVID-19.

This clone occurred once. V gene TRBV7-2 combines with J gene TRBJ2-1, with D maybe TRBD2 (6 bases). Germline CDR1 reads SGHTA; CDR2 reads FQGNSA. CDR3 length: 15 residues. Trimming cost V 5 bases and J 2 bases, with 13 bases left between them. CDR3 sequence: CASSPTGTPYNEQFF. DNA of the CDR3: TGTGCCAGCAGCCCAACCGGGACTCCCTACAATGAGCAGTTCTTC.

V gene TRBV30 combines with J gene TRBJ1-1, with TRBD1 matching over 11 bases. The CDR3 has 14 amino acids. The germline gives CDR1 GTSNPN, CDR2 SVGIG (reference sequence). V lost 0 bases to trimming and J lost 6 bases; unmatched junction nucleotides: 3. Here the CDR3 DNA reads TGTGCCTGGAGTGTATGGACAGGGGGCCCTGAAGCTTTCTTT. It encodes CAWSVWTGGPEAFF.

The chain couples TRBV1 to TRBJ2-5; the tabulated D call, TRBD2, remains unverified against the DNA. TRBV1 is a known pseudogene. CDR3 length equals 11 residues. The CDR3 loop reads CTAGVVETQYF. The CDR3 DNA reads as TGCACGGCGGGGGTCGTTGAGACCCAGTACTTC.

The gene calls are TRBV4-3 and TRBJ2-5; 8 nucleotides agree with TRBD1. After removal of 2 bases from V and 7 bases from J, the junction contained 9 bases not matched to a gene. This CDR3 is built from 15 residues. Germline CDR1 is LGHNA and CDR2 is YSLEER. CDR3 residues: CASSQSRTGWGTQYF. CDR3 in DNA: TGCGCCAGCAGCCAATCCCGGACAGGGTGGGGGACCCAGTACTTC.

The chain couples TRBV9 to TRBJ2-3; D is perhaps TRBD1 (6 bases). Germline V CDR1 and CDR2: SGDLS, YYNGEE. The CDR3 has 16 amino acids. Trimming cost V 4 bases and J 2 bases, with 17 bases left between them. The CDR3 loop is CASSYGQTSFTDTQYF. The CDR3 DNA reads as TGTGCCAGCAGCTATGGACAGACATCGTTCACAGATACGCAGTATTTT.

V and J are TRBV10-3 and TRBJ1-6; D uncertain. From germline, CDR1 is ENHRY and CDR2 SYGVKD. V dropped 0 bases and J dropped 7 bases, with 10 bases sitting between them. The CDR3 runs 15 residues. The CDR3 here is CAISESPGRNSPLHF. The CDR3, as DNA: TGTGCCATCAGTGAGTCGCCAGGCCGGAATTCACCCCTCCACTTT.

This clone was counted a single time. V gene TRBV10-2 combines with J gene TRBJ2-3; 9 nucleotides align to TRBD2. Trimming cost V 7 bases and J 3 bases; bases outside gene matches: 5. The CDR3 consists of 14 residues. Germline V CDR1 and CDR2: WSHSY, SAAADI. CDR3 residues: CASMGSGGTDTQYF. In nucleotides, the CDR3 is TGCGCCAGCATGGGTAGCGGGGGTACAGATACGCAGTATTTT.

Comment on this clone: The same CDR3 can be traced to other DNA sequences in this sample. V gene TRBV28 combines with J gene TRBJ1-2; possibly TRBD1 for D (6 bases). Germline V gene sequence: CDR1 MDHEN, CDR2 SYDVKM. The CDR3 is 12 amino acids. The ends were cut back, 2 bases at V and 5 bases at J, with 6 bases in the middle. The CDR3 loop is CASSLQGYGYTF. Written as DNA, the CDR3 is TGTGCCAGCAGTTTACAGGGGTATGGCTACACCTTC.

The chain uses TRBV19 and TRBJ1-2; no clear D. This CDR3 spans 13 amino acids. V lost 2 bases, J lost 4 bases, and 8 bases lay in between. CDR1 is LNHDA and CDR2 is SQIVND in the germline V gene (reference sequence). The CDR3 loop reads CASSIRRSYGYTF. The CDR3 coding sequence is TGTGCCAGTAGTATAAGGCGGAGCTATGGCTACACCTTC.

The chain joins TRBV7-9 to TRBJ2-5, with TRBD2 identical over 10 bases. The germline gives CDR1 SEHNR, CDR2 FQNEAQ (reference sequence). The trim removed 2 bases at V and 5 bases at J, leaving 11 bases unmatched. This CDR3 spans 17 amino acids. The CDR3 is CASSLFPSGSSKETQYF. CDR3 sequence (DNA): TGTGCCAGCAGCTTATTCCCTAGCGGGAGTAGTAAGGAGACCCAGTACTTC.

This chain links TRBV10-3 with TRBJ2-7; the match to TRBD2 covers 9 bases. The V and J ends lost 6 bases and 2 bases, in that order; junction bases with no gene match: 5. Germline values: CDR1 ENHRY, CDR2 SYGVKD. The CDR3 extends over 14 amino acids. The CDR3 DNA is TGTGCCATCAGCCCTAGCGGGGCGACCTACGAGCAGTACTTC. It codes for CAISPSGATYEQYF.

The chain combines TRBV7-8 with TRBJ2-1; D might be TRBD2 (6 bases). This CDR3 has 14 amino acids. Germline lookup yields CDR1 SGHVS and CDR2 FQNEAQ. V was clipped by 10 bases and J by 10 bases, with 23 bases between them. The CDR3 sequence: CAIGPPEGIGEQFF. The CDR3 nucleotides are TGTGCCATCGGGCCACCGGAGGGGATAGGAGAGCAGTTCTTC.

The chain carries TRBV11-3 and TRBJ1-2; 7 bases are a match to TRBD1. The trim removed 8 bases at V and 4 bases at J, leaving 13 bases unmatched. Germline CDR1 and CDR2: SGHNT and YENEEA. The CDR3 is 15 amino acids. The CDR3 bases are TGTGCCAGCCCCAGGGGGAGGCACCAGGGCTATGGCTACACCTTC. Translating gives CASPRGRHQGYGYTF.

The chain carries TRBV5-6 and TRBJ2-7; 7 bases align to TRBD2. The J segment lost 3 bases and the V segment lost 3 bases, leaving 9 bases of the junction unmatched. The length of the CDR3 is 15 residues. The germline V gene has CDR1 SGHDT and CDR2 YYEEEE. CDR3 amino acids: CASSSGPGLFYEQYF. The CDR3 DNA reads TGTGCCAGCAGCTCGGGGCCGGGACTATTCTACGAGCAGTACTTC. The variable domain in full, completed from reference TRBV5-6 and TRBJ2-7, reads DAGVTQSPTHLIKTRGQQVTLRCSPKSGHDTVSWYQQALGQGPQFIFQYYEEEERQRGNFPDRFSGHQFPNYSSELNVNALLLGDSALYLCASSSGPGLFYEQYFGPGTRLTVT.

The chain joins TRBV7-9 to TRBJ2-5; TRBD2 aligns across 8 bases. Germline CDR1 and CDR2: SEHNR and FQNEAQ (reference sequence). V dropped 3 bases and J dropped 5; count of bases not matched to a gene: 5. The CDR3 loop spans 14 amino acids. The CDR3 reads CASSLGLGDETQYF. CDR3 nucleotides: TGTGCCAGCAGCTTGGGACTAGGAGACGAGACCCAGTACTTC.

The chain couples TRBV30 to TRBJ2-5; D not resolved. CDR3 length: 13 amino acids. CDR1 is GTSNPN, CDR2 SVGIG, per germline (reference sequence). V was cut by 3 bases and J by 1 base, with 9 bases left in between. The CDR3 DNA reads as TGTGCCTGGAGCTTATGGCCCCAAGAGACCCAGTACTTC. Protein product: CAWSLWPQETQYF.

V is TRBV6-2 or TRBV6-3 and J is TRBJ2-7, with D possibly matching TRBD2 (6 bases). This CDR3 has 14 amino acids. V shed 6 bases and J shed 4 bases, with 16 bases lying between them. CDR1 MNHEY and CDR2 SVGEGT come from the germline V gene. The CDR3 DNA is TGTGCCAGCAGCTCCGTGCGGGGCGGGTACGAGCAGTACTTC. It encodes CASSSVRGGYEQYF.

This clone turned up a few times. The chain uses TRBV5-1 and TRBJ1-1; D is unresolved. This CDR3 has 13 residues. Trimming took 5 bases from V and 4 from J, leaving 12 bases between them. Germline assignment: CDR1 SGHRS and CDR2 YFSETQ. The CDR3 bases are TGCGCCAGCAGTGTTCGCCGGGGCACTGAAGCTTTCTTT. Amino acids: CASSVRRGTEAFF.

This clone occurred once. J is TRBJ2-7 and V is TRBV10-2; D ambiguous. This CDR3 region has 13 residues. Germline CDR1 is WSHSY and CDR2 is SAAADI. V dropped 3 bases and J dropped 2 bases, with 8 bases sitting between them. In nucleotides, the CDR3 is TGCGCCAGCAGTGATGGGCTAACCTACGAGCAGTACTTC. Its translation: CASSDGLTYEQYF.

V gene TRBV9 combines with J gene TRBJ2-2; D not certain. There are 15 residues in the CDR3. Germline assignment: CDR1 SGDLS and CDR2 YYNGEE. V lost 0 bases and J 3 bases, leaving 9 bases between the germline ends. CDR3: CASSVADFYTGELFF. Here the CDR3 DNA reads TGTGCCAGCAGCGTAGCTGACTTTTACACCGGGGAGCTGTTTTTT.

The chain uses TRBV28 and TRBJ2-3; 9 bases are a match to TRBD1. V lost 6 bases to trimming and J lost 1 base; unmatched junction nucleotides: 11. This CDR3 contains 17 residues. CDR1 and CDR2 (germline): MDHEN, SYDVKM. CDR3: CASSRLQGALGTDTQYF. The CDR3 nucleotides read TGTGCCAGCAGCCGCCTACAGGGGGCGCTCGGCACAGATACGCAGTATTTT. Full variable domain (rest looked up from reference TRBV28 and TRBJ2-3): DVKVTQSSRYLVKRTGEKVFLECVQDMDHENMFWYRQDPGLGLRLIYFSYDVKMKEKGDIPEGYSVSREKKERFSLILESASTNQTSMYLCASSRLQGALGTDTQYFGPGTRLTVL.

V and J are TRBV18 and TRBJ1-6; 7 bases align to TRBD1. CDR1 KGHSH and CDR2 LQKENI come from the germline V gene. J lost 8 bases, V lost 4 bases, and 8 bases had no gene match. The length of the CDR3 is 15 residues. CDR3 in amino acids: CASSLSGQYYSPLHF. CDR3 bases: TGTGCCAGCTCACTATCGGGACAGTACTATTCACCCCTCCACTTT.

CDR3 region: CASSLEGGFSYEQYF. In DNA form, the CDR3 reads TGTGCCAGCAGCTTGGAAGGGGGCTTCTCCTACGAGCAGTACTTC. J is TRBJ2-7 and V is TRBV5-4, with 7 bases fitting TRBD1. Germline V gives CDR1 SGHNT, CDR2 YYREEE (reference sequence). With V trimmed by 0 bases and J by 0 bases, 3 bases remained unmatched. The CDR3 runs to 15 residues.

The rearrangement links TRBV19 to TRBJ1-3; tentative D call: TRBD1 (6 bases). This CDR3 contains 15 residues. V lost 7 bases and J 2 bases, leaving 15 bases between the germline ends. Germline CDR1 is LNHDA and CDR2 is SQIVND (reference sequence). CDR3 nucleotide sequence: TGTGCCAGTAAGAGGGCAGGGGACCCTGGAAACACCATATATTTT. It is translated as CASKRAGDPGNTIYF. The full variable domain, in which reference TRBV19 and TRBJ1-3 provide the parts outside the CDR3, is DGGITQSPKYLFRKEGQNVTLSCEQNLNHDAMYWYRQDPGQGLRLIYYSQIVNDFQKGDIAEGYSVSREKKESFPLTVTSAQKNPTAFYLCASKRAGDPGNTIYFGEGSWLTVV.

The genes are TRBV9 and TRBJ1-6; the D is unclear. From germline, CDR1 is SGDLS and CDR2 YYNGEE. Trimming pared 3 bases from V and 7 bases from J, leaving 8 bases between. The CDR3 has 13 amino acids. The DNA of the CDR3 is TGTGCCAGCAGCGCTGGAGGGAATTCACCCCTCCACTTT. Protein: CASSAGGNSPLHF.

The CDR3 region is CASSLELAGTNEQFF. CDR3 nucleotides: TGTGCCAGCAGCTTAGAACTAGCGGGGACGAACGAGCAGTTCTTC. The J gene is TRBJ2-1, the V gene TRBV7-2, with 10 bases aligning to TRBD2. The CDR3 is 15 residues long. Trimming cost V 1 base and J 10 bases; bases outside gene matches: 7. Per the germline V gene, CDR1 is SGHTA and CDR2 is FQGNSA.

The chain recombines TRBV5-1 with TRBJ1-2; perhaps TRBD1 as D (5 bases). Trimming took 0 bases from V and 6 from J, leaving 9 bases between them. Germline V gives CDR1 SGHRS, CDR2 YFSETQ. There are 13 residues in the CDR3. In DNA form, the CDR3 reads TGCGCCAGCAGCTTGGAACCAGGGAATGGCTACACCTTC. This sequence encodes CASSLEPGNGYTF.

The V call is TRBV5-1, the J call TRBJ1-3, with D unclear. V lost 2 bases to trimming and J lost 0 bases, with 12 bases between them. The germline V gene has CDR1 SGHRS and CDR2 YFSETQ. This CDR3 spans 16 amino acids. The CDR3 DNA reads as TGCGCCAGCAGCTTTGACACTTCGAGCTCTGGAAACACCATATATTTT. This sequence encodes CASSFDTSSSGNTIYF.

This clone has only a few counts. This chain joins TRBV19 and TRBJ1-5, with 9 bases fitting TRBD1. CDR1 LNHDA and CDR2 SQIVND come from the germline V gene (reference sequence). J was trimmed by 2 bases and V by 4 bases; bases with no gene match: 6. There are 16 residues in the CDR3. In nucleotides, the CDR3 is TGTGCCAGTAGTACCGGACAGGGGAGGGGCAATCAGCCCCAGCATTTT. Translating it yields CASSTGQGRGNQPQHF.